This T cell receptor beta chain derives from a study of cytomegalovirus exposure and HLA in healthy donors (dated by TCRdb to 2017 to 2019). Context from the whole study: An earlier analysis of some 620 of the donors reported 276 Gb of sequence data and 95 million to 140 million unique TCR beta sequences obtained from around 190 million T cells. A later genetic analysis used genome-wide SNP genotypes for about 60% of the roughly 670 donors, treating that subset as a discovery cohort. All discovery cohort repertoires had been generated on a single sequencing platform. HLA typing covered class I and class II loci at four-digit resolution. The study combined high-throughput TCR immunosequencing, statistical association of individual TCRs with disease status, and machine learning to predict cytomegalovirus infection status. An earlier analysis of 587 of the donors used high-throughput TCR beta sequencing to judge whether each TCR beta V gene segment behaved as functional or pseudogenic. The study aimed to test whether signatures of past pathogen exposure could be identified by cataloging public T cell receptors. The study used immunosequencing to profile the T cell repertoires of approximately 650 subjects and linked those repertoires to cytomegalovirus serostatus. Rather than drawing on any new phenotypic data, the later analysis identified candidate immune exposures from TCR beta sequences and the way those sequences occurred across donors. Roughly 5 DR-DQ haplotypes were handled as single units for association and clustering, since linkage in the cohort was strong. Donor age, sex, ethnicity and CMV serostatus were compiled alongside the repertoire data. To study patterns of TCR occurrence, a later analysis re-analyzed previously published TCR beta repertoires from around 670 donors and added high-resolution HLA genotyping. A separate validation cohort of over a hundred different subjects was used in addition to the 666-subject first cohort. Of the roughly 390 genotyped donors, around 81% fell in the genetic ancestry cluster associated with self-reported Caucasian donors. An early release that covered roughly 600 HLA-typed donors contained approximately 320 gigabases of sequencing data and around 80 million unique TCR sequences. On average, approximately 250,000 unique TCR beta nucleotide sequences were sequenced per donor among about 400 genotyped donors of the cohort, with around 19% of those sequences being non-productive. Typing coverage varied by locus: roughly 620-640 donors for A, B, C, DRB1 and DQB1; 500 to 550 for DQA1; 600 to 610 for DPA1; approximately 450 for DPB1.

In total, roughly 670 healthy bone marrow donors made up the cohort. At the time of sampling, all cohort members were nominally healthy, though unrecorded immune exposures were likely present. The donor tested CMV seronegative, placing the donor among the roughly 400 seronegative members of the cohort. A peripheral blood sample was collected from each donor, and TCR beta sequencing was performed on peripheral blood mononuclear cells. The Qiagen DNeasy Blood Extraction Kit was used to extract genomic DNA from the blood cell samples. The method behind the library was the immunoSEQ multiplex PCR assay. The multiplex PCR relied on a mix of 60 forward primers for TCR Vbeta segments and 13 reverse primers for TCR Jbeta segments. The CDR3 region of rearranged TCR beta genes was amplified from genomic DNA with a multiplex PCR assay. Amplified TCR beta libraries were sequenced as 87-base-pair reads on the Illumina HiSeq System. Per the original workflow: Across the 500 to 700 repertoires, a later analysis counted roughly 77 million unique TCR beta chains, roughly 11 million of which were shared by at least two donors. A nearest-neighbor algorithm error-corrected the raw reads and collapsed the reads into unique sequences, merging closely related sequences to remove PCR and sequencing errors. V, D and J gene segments were assigned by aligning CDR3 sequences to IMGT reference sequences. Each retained sequence needed at least a six-nucleotide match to both a V gene segment and a J gene segment. A rearrangement counted as productive if the CDR3 had no stop codons and remained in frame with V and J, and every other rearrangement counted as non-productive. Following IMGT convention, CDR3 was defined as the stretch from the second conserved V-encoded cysteine up to the conserved J-encoded phenylalanine. The earlier analysis of about 590 of the donors excluded sequences that lacked an unambiguous match to a single V gene segment. In an earlier analysis of about 590 of the donors, a V segment was called functional when productive rearrangements were above 56.7%, and segregating when the standard deviation between donors exceeded 5%. A statistical classification framework was developed to diagnose cytomegalovirus status using the catalog of TCR beta chain sequences. In a later analysis, V and J genes were assigned by comparing TCR nucleotide sequences against IMGT/GENE-DB human TR gene sequences. Using the TCRdist pipeline, a later analysis assigned CDR3 sequences along with most-parsimonious VDJ recombination scenarios. In a later analysis, each TCR beta chain was defined by its CDR3 amino acid sequence together with its V-gene family, and reads lacking a unique V-gene family were excluded. To address suspected cross-contamination and a sequencing artifact, a later analysis removed around 600 highly shared, low-generation-probability nucleotide sequences. A later analysis calculated a clonal expansion index for each public chain from normalized within-repertoire ranks of inferred template counts. A later analysis computed generation probabilities with a VDJ recombination model fitted to out-of-frame rearrangements, and checked the results against IGoR. In a later analysis, hypergeometric tests were used to score TCR-TCR, TCR-HLA and TCR-CMV co-occurrence, with a repertoire-size bias correction applied to TCR pairs. In a later analysis, false discovery rates were estimated by permuting HLA or CMV assignments 20 times. In a later analysis, co-occurring TCRs were grouped with DBSCAN, and TCRdist sequence similarity was added when clustering was performed within HLA-allele-positive subsets. For co-occurrence clustering, repertoires with fewer than 30,000 or more than 120,000 public chains were excluded, along with roughly five repertoires with anomalous nucleotide sharing. TCRdb took this table from immuneACCESS and kept in-frame rearrangements with V and J called. Such tables lack part of the clones; where checked against another copy, unresolved V genes explain under half of the gap, and the rest is unexplained. V and J calls and clone size are given by that table; D and trimming were obtained from the DNA. The sample yields around 170,000 clones; about 72% were counted once. About 1.6% of the sample lies in the top ten.

As for this clone: It lacks a known antigen. The input lacks base qualities; no much larger clone sits a single base away.

The CDR3 starts with the cysteine, ends with the phenylalanine, and has 13 residues. Kept here is only the CDR3 DNA, which spans 39 bases and is read in frame from base 1. V gives up 5 bases and J gives up 8 bases, and the segment between their germline ends measures 13 bases. From a lookup of the germline V gene, CDR1 and CDR2 are SGHTA and FQGNSA. The full study reports these points: Compared with the roughly 670-donor mean, donors in an Asian-associated ancestry cluster had fewer N-insertions in productive TCRs, according to a later genetic analysis. It was suggested by the authors that the approach could potentially be generalized to other disease states and immunological phenotypes. Most TCR sequences were observed very rarely across donors, whereas some public TCRs were present in many individuals. Three of the identified cytomegalovirus-associated TCR beta chains were confirmed in vitro to be specific for cytomegalovirus antigens. Only TCR beta chains were sequenced in this cohort, and the absence of alpha or paired-chain data limited detectable features. Several of the top co-occurrence clusters appeared to be linked to parvovirus B19, influenza, CMV and Epstein-Barr virus, according to a later analysis. According to a later analysis, most CMV-associated TCR beta chains appeared to be HLA-restricted, and the HLA associations seemed to be driven largely by CMV exposure. A later analysis found that HLA-associated TCR beta chains were more clonally expanded and had lower generation probabilities than equally common non-associated chains. According to a later analysis, TCR association rates differed among HLA loci, with DRB1 alleles showing the most associated TCRs and HLA-C alleles showing the fewest. The earlier analysis of 587 of the donors excluded some 15 rarely observed V segments, including chromosome 9 orphons, because counts were too low. Sequencing depth was assumed to be roughly uniform across donors in the presence/absence analyses, though that assumption may not hold. A total of 150 or so TCR beta chains were listed by the study as associated with cytomegalovirus. A group of highly shared sequence variants was considered likely to be a technical artifact of the sequencing pipeline. The classifier was reported to diagnose cytomegalovirus status with high specificity and sensitivity in both the original and validation cohorts. A further reported finding was that TCR beta sequences accurately predicted the HLA-A and HLA-B alleles for most subjects in the first cohort. A later analysis associated 17,000 or so TCR beta sequences with specific HLA alleles at a false discovery rate of 0.05. Some IMGT-functional V segments, including TRBV6-2 and TRBV6-3, could not be distinguished by the 87-base-pair reads and were therefore excluded. Correlated functional status among segregating V segments might be attributable to linkage disequilibrium, but an unknown experimental factor could not be ruled out. For the cohort, immune exposure information was limited to CMV serostatus. HLA typing was unavailable for some donors at each locus, so association tests used only the typed subset. Assigning TCR associations to individual alleles was difficult when HLA alleles, especially DR and DQ, strongly co-occurred. An earlier analysis of approximately 600 of the donors showed that most TCR beta V segments appeared in productive rearrangements either about 87% or about 30% of the time, which broadly matched IMGT annotations. In a later genetic analysis, a missense DCLRE1C variant was associated with V-gene and J-gene trimming of TCR beta chains, and the association was replicated in an independent cohort.

The TCR was taken from a girl under 18 in good health and CMV-seronegative. Sequenced material: PBMCs. The V gene is TRBV7-2 and the J gene is TRBJ2-1; TRBD2 could be the D gene, as 6 bases match. The CDR3 region has the sequence CASSTRTTDEQFF. The nucleotide sequence reads TGTGCCAGCAGCACCAGGACTACCGATGAGCAGTTCTTC.